The source of this T cell receptor beta chain is a study of shared T cell receptors in the human thymus (dated by TCRdb to the early 2020s). Looking at the study overall: The study investigated the way shared, self-reactive T-cell receptor alpha chains are produced in the human thymus.

With regard to this clone: Its antigen is still unknown. Base qualities are not provided; no much larger clone lies one nucleotide away.

Libraries were built with the immunoSEQ multiplex PCR assay. The table comes from immuneACCESS by way of TCRdb, which keeps in-frame sequences with V and J called. Part of the clones is missing from these tables; in studies checked, under half for an unresolved V gene and the rest for unknown reasons. Recorded for this sample are about 660,000 clones; around 89% of them occurred a single time. Clones ranked in the top ten supply approximately 0.011% of the sample. Taken from cysteine to phenylalanine, the CDR3 has 16 residues. Of all the DNA, just the CDR3 is kept, 48 bases in frame from base 1. V is shortened by 7 bases, J by 4 bases, and the region joining them spans 23 bases. As encoded in the germline V gene, CDR1 is MRHNA while CDR2 is SNTAGT. The sample was also linked to a second study, of human thymus T cells. Looking at the second paper: The donors were immunologically healthy infants in Finland who had open corrective cardiac surgery for congenital heart defects. The thymus tissue came from surgical resects taken out during corrective cardiac surgery. Usage of V and J gene segments appeared to be biased in both the thymic and the peripheral blood repertoires. The related research found that thymic TCR repertoires overlapped highly between unrelated individuals. The study characterized TCR alpha and beta repertoires from seven to nine infant thymus samples and a few related peripheral blood samples. The infant donors were about 6 to 244 days old, and the cohort included roughly six males and a couple of females. After being mechanically released from the tissue, thymocytes were kept at -70 degrees C in pellets of roughly 10-33 million cells. A QIAsymphony instrument was used to extract genomic DNA from the frozen cell pellets. The immunoSEQ multiplex PCR assay was used to amplify the TCRB and TCRAD loci from a standardized quantity of quality-controlled genomic DNA. The amplicons spanned the V(D)J region and were long enough to cover the CDR3 and allow V and J genes to be identified. The commercial immunoSEQ service was used to sequence amplicons on an Illumina platform. Primer bias and sequencing errors were corrected as previously described, and TCRAD and TCRB definitions were based on the IMGT database. Repertoires were analysed with immunoSEQ Analyzer 3.0 and VDJTools, covering basic statistics, V/J segment usage, diversity estimates, rarefaction and pairwise overlap. Diversity was estimated with Chao1, ChaoE, Efron-Thisted, Shannon and inverse Simpson indices, and also on datasets down-sampled to the smallest sample. For repertoire overlap, CDR3 nucleotide sequence, V gene and J gene had to match strictly, and clustering was done by Jaccard-based multidimensional scaling. Thymus samples yielded on average approximately 800,000 unique TCRB clonotypes, compared with 80,000 to 85,000 from blood samples.

The chain uses TRBV6-4 and TRBJ2-7; a weak D assignment points to TRBD1 (6 bases agree). The receptor was derived from a boy younger than two with a congenital heart defect. Donor details come from another sample of the same person, matched by shared clones. Source material: thymocytes. The DNA is as follows: TGTGCCAGCACCGGATGGGGACCGGGACACGAGTACGAGCAGTACTTC. Its translation is CASTGWGPGHEYEQYF.